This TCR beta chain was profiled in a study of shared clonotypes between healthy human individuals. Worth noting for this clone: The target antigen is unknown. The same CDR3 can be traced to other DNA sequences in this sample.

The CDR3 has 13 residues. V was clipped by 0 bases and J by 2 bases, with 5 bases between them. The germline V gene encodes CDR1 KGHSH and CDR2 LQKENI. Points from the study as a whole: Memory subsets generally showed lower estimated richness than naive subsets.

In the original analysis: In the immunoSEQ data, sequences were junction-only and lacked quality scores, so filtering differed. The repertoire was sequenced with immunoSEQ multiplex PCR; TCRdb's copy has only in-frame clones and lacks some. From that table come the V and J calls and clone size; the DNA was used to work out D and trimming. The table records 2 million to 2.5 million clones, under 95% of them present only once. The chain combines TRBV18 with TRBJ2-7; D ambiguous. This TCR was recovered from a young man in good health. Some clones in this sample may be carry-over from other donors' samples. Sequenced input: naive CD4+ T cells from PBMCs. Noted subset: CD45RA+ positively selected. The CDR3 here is CASSPPVTYEQYF. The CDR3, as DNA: TGTGCCAGCTCACCACCAGTGACCTACGAGCAGTACTTC.